This T cell receptor beta chain was retrieved from a study of cytomegalovirus exposure and HLA in healthy donors. In regard to this clone: Its antigen is as yet unknown. At one end, the junction sequence differs from germline, possibly due to a read error.

This CDR3 comprises 15 residues. CDR1 MDHEN and CDR2 SYDVKM come from the germline V gene. Whole-study results and caveats: Later genetic work tied a missense DCLRE1C variant to beta-chain V and J trimming.

Primers for the PCR totalled 60 Vbeta and 13 Jbeta. Clones were sequenced by immunoSEQ multiplex PCR, and TCRdb holds only the in-frame ones, with some missing. The sample consists of around 150,000 clones, over 60% of them appearing once. This receptor was identified in a man aged 40-49 years in good health and CMV-seronegative. Sample: PBMCs. The chain carries TRBV28 and TRBJ1-6, with 8 nucleotides matching TRBD1. In DNA form, the CDR3 reads TGTGCCGGCAGTTTACCCCAGGGGGCGGATTCACCCCTCCACTTT. Translating gives CAGSLPQGADSPLHF.